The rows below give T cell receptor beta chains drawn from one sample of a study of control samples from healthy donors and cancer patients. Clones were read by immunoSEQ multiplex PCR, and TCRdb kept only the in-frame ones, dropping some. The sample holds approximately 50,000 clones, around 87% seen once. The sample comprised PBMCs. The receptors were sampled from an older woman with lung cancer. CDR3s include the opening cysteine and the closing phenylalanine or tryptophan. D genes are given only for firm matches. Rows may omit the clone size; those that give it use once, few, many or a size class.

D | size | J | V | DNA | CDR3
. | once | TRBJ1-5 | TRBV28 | TGTGCCAGCAGCCCCGGACAGACTCATCAGCCCCAGCATTTT | CASSPGQTHQPQHF
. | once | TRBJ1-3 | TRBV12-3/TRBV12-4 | TGTGCCAGCAGTGCCCTTTTCAACACCATATATTTT | CASSALFNTIYF
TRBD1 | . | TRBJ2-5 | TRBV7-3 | TGTGCCAGCAGCTTATCTGGACAGGGGGCCGGAGAGACCCAGTACTTC | CASSLSGQGAGETQYF
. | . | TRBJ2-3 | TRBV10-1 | TGCGCCAGCAGTGCACAGGTCACCGGGGATACGCAGTATTTT | CASSAQVTGDTQYF
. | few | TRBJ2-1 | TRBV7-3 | TGTGCCAGCAGCTCCGGCGGCCCAAGCTCCTACAATGAGCAGTTCTTC | CASSSGGPSSYNEQFF
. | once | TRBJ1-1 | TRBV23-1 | TGCGCCAGCAGTCACTCTCTCGTAGCCCTTGAAGCTTTCTTT | CASSHSLVALEAFF
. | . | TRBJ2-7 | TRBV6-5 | TGTGCCAGCAGTTTATCGGGGATTTACGAGCAGTACTTC | CASSLSGIYEQYF
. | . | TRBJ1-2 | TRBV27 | TGTGCCAGCAGTCCCCACAGGCCAGGGGACGGCTACACCTTC | CASSPHRPGDGYTF
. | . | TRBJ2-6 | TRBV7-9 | TGTGCCAGCAGACCTACTGGGGCCAACGTCCTGACTTTC | CASRPTGANVLTF
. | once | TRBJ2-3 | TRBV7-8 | TGTGCCAGCAGCTTAGCTACGGCTAAAGATACGCAGTATTTT | CASSLATAKDTQYF
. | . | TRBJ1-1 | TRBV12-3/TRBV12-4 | TGTGCCAGCAGTACCCGGTGGGTCACTGAAGCTTTCTTT | CASSTRWVTEAFF
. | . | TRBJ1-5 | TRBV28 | TGTGCCAGCAGTGGACCTACGGAACAGTCTAGCAATCAGCCCCAGCATTTT | CASSGPTEQSSNQPQHF
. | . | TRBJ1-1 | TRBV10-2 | TGCGCCAGCAGTGACCCTAGGACAGTCGACGCTGAAGCTTTCTTT | CASSDPRTVDAEAFF
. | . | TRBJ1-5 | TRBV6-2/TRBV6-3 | TGTGCCAGCAGCCCTTGGGGAGGGGATAGCAATCAGCCCCAGCATTTT | CASSPWGGDSNQPQHF
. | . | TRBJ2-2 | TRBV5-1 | TGCGCCAGCAGCTTGGAGGGGAACACCGGGGAGCTGTTTTTT | CASSLEGNTGELFF
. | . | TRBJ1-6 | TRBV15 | TGTGCCACCAGCAGAGCGCGCGGGGCGCAGGGTTCACCCCTCCACTTT | CATSRARGAQGSPLHF
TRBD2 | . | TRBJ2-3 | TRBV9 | TGTGCCAGCAGCCGCGCCCTCGCGGGGGGTACAGATACGCAGTATTTT | CASSRALAGGTDTQYF
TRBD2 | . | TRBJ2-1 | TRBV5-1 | TGCGCCAGCAGCTTACTAGCGGGAGATGGCTACAATGAGCAGTTCTTC | CASSLLAGDGYNEQFF
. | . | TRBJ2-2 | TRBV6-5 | TGTGCCAGCAGTTACCTGGGAGGGGGCGGCGGGGAGCTGTTTTTT | CASSYLGGGGGELFF
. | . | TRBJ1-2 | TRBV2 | TGTGCCATCCAAGCGGCATCCTATGGCTACACCTTC | CAIQAASYGYTF
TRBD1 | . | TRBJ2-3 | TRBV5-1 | TGCGCCAGCAGCCGGAAGACAGGGGGCACAGATACGCAGTATTTT | CASSRKTGGTDTQYF
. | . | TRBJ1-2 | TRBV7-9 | TGTGCCAGCAGCTTAGATACAGATAACTATGGCTACACCTTC | CASSLDTDNYGYTF
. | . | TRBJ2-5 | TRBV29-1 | TGCAGCGTTGGAGGGATACTTGAAACCCAAGAGACCCAGTACTTC | CSVGGILETQETQYF
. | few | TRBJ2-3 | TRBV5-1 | TGCGCCAGCAGCTTGGTTGGCTACACAGATACGCAGTATTTT | CASSLVGYTDTQYF
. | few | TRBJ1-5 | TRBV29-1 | TGCAGCGTTAGTCTCGACGGGGGTCAGCCCCAGCATTTT | CSVSLDGGQPQHF
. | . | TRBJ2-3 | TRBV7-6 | TGTGCCAGCAGCTCGGCGGGACACACAGATACGCAGTATTTT | CASSSAGHTDTQYF
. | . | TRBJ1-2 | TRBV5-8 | TGTGCCAGCAGCTTGGGCCGACTGGGAGGCTTC | CASSLGRLGGF
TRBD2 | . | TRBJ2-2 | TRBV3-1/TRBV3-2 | TGTGCCAGCGCGACAGGGGGACTAGCGGGACACGACGGGGAGCTGTTTTTT | CASATGGLAGHDGELFF
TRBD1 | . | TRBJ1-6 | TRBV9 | TGTGCCAGCAGCTCCTTGGACAGGGCAAATTCACCCCTCCACTTT | CASSSLDRANSPLHF
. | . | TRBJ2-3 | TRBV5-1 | TGCGCCAGCAGCTACCTCGGGACGCCGGGTACGCAGTATTTT | CASSYLGTPGTQYF